These T cell receptor beta chains were read from a single sample in a study of radiotherapy plus CTLA-4 blockade in lung cancer. Profiling relied on immunoSEQ multiplex PCR, and the TCRdb table lists in-frame clones only, not all of them. The sample gives about 93,000 clones, 88% of which show up once; 4.5% to 5% is in the top ten. Sequences were derived from peripheral blood, sampled from a patient treated with radiotherapy plus ipilimumab. Every receptor here comes from a human donor with non-small cell lung cancer that progressed on radiotherapy plus ipilimumab. Both conserved end residues are part of each CDR3. Each record gives: V gene, J gene, CDR3 protein.

TRBV6-5	TRBJ1-5	CASTSDRGQPQHF
TRBV6-1	TRBJ2-3	CASNPSFTDTQYF
TRBV19	TRBJ2-3	CATDNSDTQYF
TRBV6-1	TRBJ2-7	CASSERGLAVNEQYF
TRBV20-1	TRBJ2-5	CGVGSQETQYF
TRBV5-1	TRBJ2-7	CASSLEGRPYEQYF
TRBV16	TRBJ2-7	CASSQQTLATYEQYF
TRBV7-8	TRBJ2-3	CASSSGAVGGTDTQYF
TRBV2	TRBJ2-1	CASSEKVSGYYNEQFF
TRBV4-1	TRBJ1-4	CASSQDSGEKLFF
TRBV7-3	TRBJ2-1	CASSPGYGDEQFF
TRBV6-5	TRBJ2-3	CASKQGTGSDTQYF
TRBV6-5	TRBJ1-2	CASSYSTSYGYTF
TRBV27	TRBJ1-4	CASSLFRVGEKLFF
TRBV14	TRBJ2-7	CASSPGASYEQYF
TRBV13	TRBJ2-7	CASSLGGDVYEQYF
TRBV5-4	TRBJ1-2	CASSLALVNGYTF
TRBV7-8	TRBJ2-1	CASSHSRLRSYNEQFF
TRBV5-4	TRBJ2-5	CASSPRTGKETQYF
TRBV19	TRBJ1-1	CASIGFRGPTEAFF
TRBV10-3	TRBJ2-7	CAISGSSYEQYF
TRBV7-9	TRBJ2-5	CASRAQKETQYF
TRBV29-1	TRBJ1-2	CSVEDSQYYGYTF
TRBV6-5	TRBJ1-2	CASIFWRYAIGGYTF
TRBV29-1	TRBJ1-1	CSVARTEMNTEAFF
TRBV2	TRBJ2-3	CASSEASSGTDTQYF
TRBV5-1	TRBJ2-5	CASSFLAGGQETQYF
TRBV5-6	TRBJ2-1	CASSLVGQGVQQFF
TRBV9	TRBJ2-1	CASSARTSGSQDEQFF
TRBV15	TRBJ2-1	CATSKGPITYNEQFF
TRBV11-2	TRBJ2-1	CASSLVVVAGQGAYEQFF
TRBV7-9	TRBJ1-2	CASSPRGRPPYGYTF
TRBV18	TRBJ2-1	CASSPPGTGNYNEQFF
TRBV2	TRBJ2-7	CASSVGRSSYEQYF
TRBV5-5	TRBJ1-2	CASSLGPGQANGYTF
TRBV10-2	TRBJ1-2	CASSQMGGYGYTF
TRBV10-2	TRBJ2-3	CASSERQGASDTQYF
TRBV5-1	TRBJ2-1	CASSSPRQAGSHEQFF
TRBV9	TRBJ2-7	CASSPGGSGVGSGEQYF
TRBV5-1	TRBJ2-3	CASKGGTDTQYF